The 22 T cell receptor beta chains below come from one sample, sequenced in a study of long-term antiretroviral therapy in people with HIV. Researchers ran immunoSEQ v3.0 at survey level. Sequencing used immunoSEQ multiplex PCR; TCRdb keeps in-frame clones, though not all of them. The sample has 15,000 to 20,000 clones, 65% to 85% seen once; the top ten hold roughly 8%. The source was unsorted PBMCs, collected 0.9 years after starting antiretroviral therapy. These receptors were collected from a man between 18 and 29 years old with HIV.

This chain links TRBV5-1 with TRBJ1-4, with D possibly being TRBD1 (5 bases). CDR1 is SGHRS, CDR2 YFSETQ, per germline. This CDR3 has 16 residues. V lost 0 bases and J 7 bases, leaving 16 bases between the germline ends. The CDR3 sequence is CASSLGSSGGGEKLFF. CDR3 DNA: TGCGCCAGCAGCTTGGGGAGTTCGGGGGGTGGTGAAAAACTGTTTTTT.

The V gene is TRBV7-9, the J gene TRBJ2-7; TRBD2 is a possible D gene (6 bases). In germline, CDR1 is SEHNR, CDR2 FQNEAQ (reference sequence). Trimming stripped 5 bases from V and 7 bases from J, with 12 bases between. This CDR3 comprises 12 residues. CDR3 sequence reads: CASSPGLWEQYF. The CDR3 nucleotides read TGTGCCAGCAGCCCGGGACTCTGGGAGCAGTACTTC.

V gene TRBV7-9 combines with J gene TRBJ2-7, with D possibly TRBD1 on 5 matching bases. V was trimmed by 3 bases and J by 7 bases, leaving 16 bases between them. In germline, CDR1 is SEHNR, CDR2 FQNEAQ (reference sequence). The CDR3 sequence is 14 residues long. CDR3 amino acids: CASSFRTSPDEQYF. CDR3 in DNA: TGTGCCAGCAGCTTCCGGACAAGTCCTGATGAGCAGTACTTC.

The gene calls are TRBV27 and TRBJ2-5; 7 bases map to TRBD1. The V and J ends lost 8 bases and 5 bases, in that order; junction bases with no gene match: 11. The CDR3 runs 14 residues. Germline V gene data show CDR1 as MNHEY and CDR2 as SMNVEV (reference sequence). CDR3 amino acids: CASGSKTGFETQYF. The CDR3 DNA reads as TGTGCCAGCGGGAGTAAGACAGGGTTTGAGACCCAGTACTTC.

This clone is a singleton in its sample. CDR3 nucleotide sequence: TGTGCCAGCAGTTACTCTCGGGTTAGCGGGGGGAATGAGCAGTTCTTC. It specifies CASSYSRVSGGNEQFF. J is TRBJ2-1 and V is TRBV6-6; 10 bases align to TRBD2. Germline trimming cut 0 bases from V and 7 bases from J; bases unmatched to any gene: 6. The germline V gene has CDR1 MNHNY and CDR2 SVGAGI (reference sequence). The CDR3 totals 16 residues.

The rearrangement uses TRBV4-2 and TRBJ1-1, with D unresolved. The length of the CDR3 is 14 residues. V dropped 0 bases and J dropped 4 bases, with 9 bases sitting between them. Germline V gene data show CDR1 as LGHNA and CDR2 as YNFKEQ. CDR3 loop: CASSQDMGPTEAFF. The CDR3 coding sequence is TGTGCCAGCAGCCAAGATATGGGCCCCACTGAAGCTTTCTTT.

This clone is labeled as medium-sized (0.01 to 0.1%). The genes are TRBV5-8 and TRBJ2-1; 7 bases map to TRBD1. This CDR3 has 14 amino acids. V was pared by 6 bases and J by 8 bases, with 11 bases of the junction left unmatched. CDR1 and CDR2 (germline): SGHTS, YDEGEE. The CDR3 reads CASIGTASSDEQFF. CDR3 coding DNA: TGTGCCAGCATTGGGACAGCCTCCTCGGATGAGCAGTTCTTC.

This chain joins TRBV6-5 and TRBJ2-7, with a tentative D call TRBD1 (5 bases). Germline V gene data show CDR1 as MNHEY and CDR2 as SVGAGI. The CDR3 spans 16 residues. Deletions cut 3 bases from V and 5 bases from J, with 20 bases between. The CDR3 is CASSYGRPGMTDEQYV. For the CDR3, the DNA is TGTGCCAGCAGTTATGGCAGGCCAGGGATGACCGACGAGCAGTACGTC.

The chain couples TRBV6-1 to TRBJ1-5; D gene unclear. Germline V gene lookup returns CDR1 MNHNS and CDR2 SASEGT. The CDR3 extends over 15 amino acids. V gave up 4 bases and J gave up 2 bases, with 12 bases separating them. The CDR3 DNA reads TGTGCCAGCAGTGCGGAGGACGGAGGCAATCAGCCCCAGCATTTT. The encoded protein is CASSAEDGGNQPQHF.

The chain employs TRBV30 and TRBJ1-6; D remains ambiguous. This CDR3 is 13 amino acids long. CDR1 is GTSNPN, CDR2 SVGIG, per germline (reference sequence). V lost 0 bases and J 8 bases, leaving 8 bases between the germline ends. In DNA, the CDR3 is TGTGCCTGGAGTGTAGGAGGTCATTCACCCCTCCACTTT. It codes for CAWSVGGHSPLHF. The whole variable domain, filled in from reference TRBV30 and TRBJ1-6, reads SQTIHQWPATLVQPVGSPLSLECTVEGTSNPNLYWYRQAAGRGLQLLFYSVGIGQISSEVPQNLSASRPQDRQFILSSKKLLLSDSGFYLCAWSVGGHSPLHFGNGTRLTVT.

The CDR3 protein is CASSLEMWAAVTGELFF. The CDR3 DNA reads TGTGCCAGCAGCTTAGAAATGTGGGCGGCGGTCACCGGGGAGCTGTTTTTT. The rearrangement uses TRBV7-2 and TRBJ2-2; no firm D call. This CDR3 has 17 residues. Germline V gives CDR1 SGHTA, CDR2 FQGNSA. The V end lost 1 base, the J end lost 4 bases, and 16 bases lay between the germline ends.

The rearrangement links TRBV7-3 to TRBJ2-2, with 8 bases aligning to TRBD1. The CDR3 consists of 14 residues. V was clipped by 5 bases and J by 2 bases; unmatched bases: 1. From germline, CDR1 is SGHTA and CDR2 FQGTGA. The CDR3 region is CASSGQGNTGELFF. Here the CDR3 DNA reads TGTGCCAGCAGCGGACAGGGAAACACCGGGGAGCTGTTTTTT.

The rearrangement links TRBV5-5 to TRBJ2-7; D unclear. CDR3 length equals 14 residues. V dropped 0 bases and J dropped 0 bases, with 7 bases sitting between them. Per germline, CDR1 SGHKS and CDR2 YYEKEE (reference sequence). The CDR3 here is CASSLGVSSYEQYV. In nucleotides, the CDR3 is TGTGCCAGCAGCTTGGGGGTCAGCTCCTACGAGCAGTACGTC.

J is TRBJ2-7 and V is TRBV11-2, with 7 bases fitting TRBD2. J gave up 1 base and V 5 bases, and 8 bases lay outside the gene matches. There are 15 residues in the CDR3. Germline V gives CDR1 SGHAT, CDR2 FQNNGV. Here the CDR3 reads CASSPTSDPSYEQYF. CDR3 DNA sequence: TGTGCCAGCAGCCCCACTAGCGACCCGTCCTACGAGCAGTACTTC.

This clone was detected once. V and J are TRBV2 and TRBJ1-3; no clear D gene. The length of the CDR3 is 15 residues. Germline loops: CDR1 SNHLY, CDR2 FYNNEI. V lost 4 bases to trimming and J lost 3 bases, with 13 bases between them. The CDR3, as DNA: TGTGCCAGCAGTGTAGTTCCGGGAAGTGGAAACACCATATATTTT. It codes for CASSVVPGSGNTIYF.

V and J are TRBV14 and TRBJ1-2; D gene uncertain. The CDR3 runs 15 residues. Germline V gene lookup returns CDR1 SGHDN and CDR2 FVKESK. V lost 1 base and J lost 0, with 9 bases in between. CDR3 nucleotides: TGTGCCAGCAGCCAAGTTTCGGAATCTAACTATGGCTACACCTTC. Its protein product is CASSQVSESNYGYTF.

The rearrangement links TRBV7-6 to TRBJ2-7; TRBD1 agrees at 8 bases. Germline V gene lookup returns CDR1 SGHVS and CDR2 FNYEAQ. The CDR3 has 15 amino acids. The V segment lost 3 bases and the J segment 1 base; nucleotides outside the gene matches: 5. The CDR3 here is CASSFGQGTSYEQYF. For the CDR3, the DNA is TGTGCCAGCAGCTTCGGACAGGGAACATCCTACGAGCAGTACTTC.

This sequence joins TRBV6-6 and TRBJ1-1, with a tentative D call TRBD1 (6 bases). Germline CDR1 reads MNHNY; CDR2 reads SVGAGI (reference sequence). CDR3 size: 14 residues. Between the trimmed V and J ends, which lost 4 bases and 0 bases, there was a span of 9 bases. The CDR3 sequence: CASSSGGMNTEAFF. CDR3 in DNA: TGTGCCAGCAGTTCCGGGGGCATGAACACTGAAGCTTTCTTT.

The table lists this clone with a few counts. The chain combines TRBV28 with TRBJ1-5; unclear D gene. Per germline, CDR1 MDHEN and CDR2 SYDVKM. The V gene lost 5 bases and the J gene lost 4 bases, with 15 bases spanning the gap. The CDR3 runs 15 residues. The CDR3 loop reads CASSPLRDFNQPQHF. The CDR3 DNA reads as TGTGCCAGCAGTCCCCTTCGTGACTTTAATCAGCCCCAGCATTTT.

The DNA of the CDR3 is TGTGCCAGCAGCGTAAGGCCCTCGGGTGAGCAGTTCTTC. Its translation: CASSVRPSGEQFF. The gene calls are TRBV9 and TRBJ2-1; no reliable D call. Germline CDR1 and CDR2: SGDLS and YYNGEE. The ends were cut back, 1 base at V and 9 bases at J, with 11 bases in the middle. The CDR3 length is 13 residues.

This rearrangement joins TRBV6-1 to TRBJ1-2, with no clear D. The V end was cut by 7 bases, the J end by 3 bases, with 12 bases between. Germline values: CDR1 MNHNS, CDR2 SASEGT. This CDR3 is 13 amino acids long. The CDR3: CASTRDWDYGYTF. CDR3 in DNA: TGTGCCAGCACTCGAGATTGGGACTATGGCTACACCTTC.

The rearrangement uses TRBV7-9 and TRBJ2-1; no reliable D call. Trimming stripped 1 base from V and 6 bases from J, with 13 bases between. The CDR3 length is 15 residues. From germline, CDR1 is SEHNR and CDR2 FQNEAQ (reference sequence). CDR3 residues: CASSLGRVTPNEQFF. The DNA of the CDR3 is TGTGCCAGCAGCTTAGGTAGGGTAACCCCCAATGAGCAGTTCTTC.